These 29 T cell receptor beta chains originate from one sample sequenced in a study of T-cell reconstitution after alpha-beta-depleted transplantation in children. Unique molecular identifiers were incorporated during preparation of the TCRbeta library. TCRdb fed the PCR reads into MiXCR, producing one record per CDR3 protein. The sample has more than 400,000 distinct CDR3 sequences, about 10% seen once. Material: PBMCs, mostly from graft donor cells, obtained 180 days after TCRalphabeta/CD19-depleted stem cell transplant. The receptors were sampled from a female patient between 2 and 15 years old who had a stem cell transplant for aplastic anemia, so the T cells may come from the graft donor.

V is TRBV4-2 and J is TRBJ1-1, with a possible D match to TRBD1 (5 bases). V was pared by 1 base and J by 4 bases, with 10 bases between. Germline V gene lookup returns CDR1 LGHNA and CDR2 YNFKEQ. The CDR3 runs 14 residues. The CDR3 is CASSQVMGGTEAFF. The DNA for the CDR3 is TGTGCCAGCAGCCAAGTAATGGGGGGCACTGAAGCTTTCTTT.

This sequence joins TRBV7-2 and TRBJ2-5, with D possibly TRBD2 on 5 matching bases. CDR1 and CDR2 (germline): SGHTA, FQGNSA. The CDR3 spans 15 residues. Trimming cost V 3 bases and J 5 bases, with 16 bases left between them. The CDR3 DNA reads TGTGCCAGCAGCTTGAGAGGGATTTGGCGTGAGACCCAGTACTTC. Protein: CASSLRGIWRETQYF.

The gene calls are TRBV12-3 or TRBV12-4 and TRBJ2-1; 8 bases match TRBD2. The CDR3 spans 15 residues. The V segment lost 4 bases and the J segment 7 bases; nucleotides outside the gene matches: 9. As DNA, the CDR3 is TGTGCCAGCAGTTCCGAGCGGGAGTCCCTGAATGAGCAGTTCTTC. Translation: CASSSERESLNEQFF.

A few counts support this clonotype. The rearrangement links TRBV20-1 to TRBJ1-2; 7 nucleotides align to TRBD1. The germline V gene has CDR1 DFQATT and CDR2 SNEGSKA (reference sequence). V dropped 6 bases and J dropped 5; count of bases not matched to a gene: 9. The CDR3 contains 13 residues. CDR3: CSAHDRAHYGYTF. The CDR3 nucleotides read TGCAGTGCGCACGACAGGGCTCATTATGGCTACACCTTC.

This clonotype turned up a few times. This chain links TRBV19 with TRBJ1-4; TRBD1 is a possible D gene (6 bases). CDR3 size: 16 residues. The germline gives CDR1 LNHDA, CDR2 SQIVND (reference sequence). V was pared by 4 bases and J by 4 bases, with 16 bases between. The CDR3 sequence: CASSSPYRADNEKLFF. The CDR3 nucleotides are TGTGCCAGTAGTAGCCCCTACAGGGCGGATAATGAAAAACTGTTTTTT.

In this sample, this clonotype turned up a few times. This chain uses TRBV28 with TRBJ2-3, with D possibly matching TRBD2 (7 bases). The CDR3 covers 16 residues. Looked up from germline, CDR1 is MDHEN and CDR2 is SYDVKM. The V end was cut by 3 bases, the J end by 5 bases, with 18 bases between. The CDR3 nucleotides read TGTGCCAGCAGTTTCCTAGGGGGAGGGCCTCGAGATACGCAGTATTTT. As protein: CASSFLGGGPRDTQYF.

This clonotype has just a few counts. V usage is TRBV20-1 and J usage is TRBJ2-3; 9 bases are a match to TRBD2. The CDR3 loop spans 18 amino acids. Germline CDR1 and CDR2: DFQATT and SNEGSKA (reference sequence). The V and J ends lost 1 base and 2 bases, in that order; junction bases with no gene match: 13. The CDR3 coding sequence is TGCAGTGCTAGAGTAGCCAGCGGGAGGTGGCTGCACACAGATACGCAGTATTTT. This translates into CSARVASGRWLHTDTQYF.

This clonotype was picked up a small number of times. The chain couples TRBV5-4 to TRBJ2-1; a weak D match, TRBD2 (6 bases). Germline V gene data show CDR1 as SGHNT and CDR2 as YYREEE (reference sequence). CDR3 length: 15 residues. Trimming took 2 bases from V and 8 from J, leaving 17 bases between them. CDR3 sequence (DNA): TGTGCCAGCAGCTTCGGACTAACAGATGGGTATGAGCAGTTCTTC. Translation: CASSFGLTDGYEQFF.

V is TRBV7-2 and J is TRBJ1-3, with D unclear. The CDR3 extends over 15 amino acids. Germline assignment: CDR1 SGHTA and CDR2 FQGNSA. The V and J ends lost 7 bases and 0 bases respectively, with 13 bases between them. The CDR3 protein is CASTARRSSGNTIYF. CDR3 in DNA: TGTGCCAGCACCGCCCGACGGAGCTCTGGAAACACCATATATTTT.

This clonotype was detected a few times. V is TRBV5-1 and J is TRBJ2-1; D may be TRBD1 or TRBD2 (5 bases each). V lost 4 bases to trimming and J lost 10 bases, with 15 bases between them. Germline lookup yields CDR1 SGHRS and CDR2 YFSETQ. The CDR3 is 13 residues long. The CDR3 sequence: CASSVGVHREQFF. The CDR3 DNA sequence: TGCGCCAGCAGCGTGGGGGTACACAGGGAGCAGTTCTTC.

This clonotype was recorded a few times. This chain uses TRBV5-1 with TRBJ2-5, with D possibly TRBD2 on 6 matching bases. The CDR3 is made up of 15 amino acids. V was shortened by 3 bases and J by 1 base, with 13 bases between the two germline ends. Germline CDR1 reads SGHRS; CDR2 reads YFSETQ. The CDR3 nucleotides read TGCGCCAGCAGCTGGGGCGCGGGGCCCCAAGAGACCCAGTACTTC. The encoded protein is CASSWGAGPQETQYF.

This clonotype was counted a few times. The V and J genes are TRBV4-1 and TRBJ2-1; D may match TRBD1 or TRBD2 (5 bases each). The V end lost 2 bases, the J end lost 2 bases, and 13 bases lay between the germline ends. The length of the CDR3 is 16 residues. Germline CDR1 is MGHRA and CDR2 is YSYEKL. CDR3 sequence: CASSQSGVGAYNEQFF. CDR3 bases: TGCGCCAGCAGCCAAAGCGGAGTGGGGGCCTACAATGAGCAGTTCTTC.

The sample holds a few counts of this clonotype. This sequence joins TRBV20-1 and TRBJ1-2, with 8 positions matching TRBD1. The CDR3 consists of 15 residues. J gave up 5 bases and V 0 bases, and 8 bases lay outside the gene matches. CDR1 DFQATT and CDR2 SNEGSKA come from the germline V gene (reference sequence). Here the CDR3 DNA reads TGCAGTGCTAGAGATCTCGGGCAGGGGGCATATGGCTACACCTTC. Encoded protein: CSARDLGQGAYGYTF.

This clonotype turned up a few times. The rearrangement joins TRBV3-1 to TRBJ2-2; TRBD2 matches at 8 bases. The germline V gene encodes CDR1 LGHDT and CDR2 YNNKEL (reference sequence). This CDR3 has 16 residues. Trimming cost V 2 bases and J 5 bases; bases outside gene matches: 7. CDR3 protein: CASSQPSGSRTGELFF. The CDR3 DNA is TGTGCCAGCAGCCAACCAAGCGGGAGTAGGACCGGGGAGCTGTTTTTT.

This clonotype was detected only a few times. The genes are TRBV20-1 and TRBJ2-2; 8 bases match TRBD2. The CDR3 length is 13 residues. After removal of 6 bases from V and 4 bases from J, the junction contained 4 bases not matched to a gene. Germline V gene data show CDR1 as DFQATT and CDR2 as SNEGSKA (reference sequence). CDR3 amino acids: CSAPSGFTGELFF. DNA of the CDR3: TGCAGTGCCCCTAGCGGGTTCACCGGGGAGCTGTTTTTT.

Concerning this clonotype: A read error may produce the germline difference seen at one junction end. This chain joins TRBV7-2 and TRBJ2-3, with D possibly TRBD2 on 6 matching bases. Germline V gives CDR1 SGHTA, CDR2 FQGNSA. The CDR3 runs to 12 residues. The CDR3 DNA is TGTGCCAGCAGCTTAGATTACCGGGACTTTGATTTT. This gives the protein CASSLDYRDFDF.

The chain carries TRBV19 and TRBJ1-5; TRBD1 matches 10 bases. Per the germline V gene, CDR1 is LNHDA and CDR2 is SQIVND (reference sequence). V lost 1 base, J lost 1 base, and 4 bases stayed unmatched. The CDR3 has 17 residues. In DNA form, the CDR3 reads TGTGCCAGTAGTATAGGCCGGGACAGGGGAAGCAATCAGCCCCAGCATTTT. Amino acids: CASSIGRDRGSNQPQHF.

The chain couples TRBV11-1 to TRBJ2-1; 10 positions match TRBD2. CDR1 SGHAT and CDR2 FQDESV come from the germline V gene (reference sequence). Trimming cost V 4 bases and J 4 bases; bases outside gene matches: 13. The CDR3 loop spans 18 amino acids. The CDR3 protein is CASSSLRQEREGYNEQFF. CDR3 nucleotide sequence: TGTGCCAGCAGCTCATTGCGACAGGAGCGGGAGGGATACAATGAGCAGTTCTTC.

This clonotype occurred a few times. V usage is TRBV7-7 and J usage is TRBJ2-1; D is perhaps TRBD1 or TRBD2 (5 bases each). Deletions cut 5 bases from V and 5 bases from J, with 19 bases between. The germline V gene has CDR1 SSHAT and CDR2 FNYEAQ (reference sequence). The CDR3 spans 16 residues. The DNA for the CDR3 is TGTGCCAGCAGCCCGGATTGGGACGGAGCCCACAATGAGCAGTTCTTC. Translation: CASSPDWDGAHNEQFF. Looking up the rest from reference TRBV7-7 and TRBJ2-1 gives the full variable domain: GAGVSQSPRYKVTKRGQDVTLRCDPISSHATLYWYQQALGQGPEFLTYFNYEAQPDKSGLPSDRFSAERPEGSISTLTIQRTEQRDSAMYRCASSPDWDGAHNEQFFGPGTRLTVL.

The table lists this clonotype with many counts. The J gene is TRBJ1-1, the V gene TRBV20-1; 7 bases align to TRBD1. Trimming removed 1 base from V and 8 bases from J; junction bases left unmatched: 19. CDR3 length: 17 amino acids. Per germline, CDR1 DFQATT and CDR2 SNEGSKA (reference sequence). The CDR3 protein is CSARGYRPDRRGGEAFF. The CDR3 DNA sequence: TGCAGTGCTAGAGGATATAGGCCGGACAGGAGAGGGGGGGAAGCTTTCTTT.

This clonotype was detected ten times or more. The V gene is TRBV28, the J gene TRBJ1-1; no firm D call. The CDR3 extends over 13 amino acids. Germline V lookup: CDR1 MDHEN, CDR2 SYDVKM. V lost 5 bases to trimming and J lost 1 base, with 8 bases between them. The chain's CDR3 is CASSVNWNTEAFF. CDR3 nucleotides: TGTGCCAGCAGTGTCAATTGGAACACTGAAGCTTTCTTT. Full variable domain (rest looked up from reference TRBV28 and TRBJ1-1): DVKVTQSSRYLVKRTGEKVFLECVQDMDHENMFWYRQDPGLGLRLIYFSYDVKMKEKGDIPEGYSVSREKKERFSLILESASTNQTSMYLCASSVNWNTEAFFGQGTRLTVV.

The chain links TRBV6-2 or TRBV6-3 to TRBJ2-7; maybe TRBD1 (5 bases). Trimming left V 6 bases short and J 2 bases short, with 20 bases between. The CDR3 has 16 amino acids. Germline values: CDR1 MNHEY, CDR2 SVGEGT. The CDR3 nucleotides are TGTGCCAGCAGACCTAGAGCGACAGCAAGAACCTACGAGCAGTACTTC. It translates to CASRPRATARTYEQYF.

The CDR3 here is CASSSQGHSNQPQHF. DNA for the CDR3: TGTGCCAGCAGTTCCCAGGGTCATAGCAATCAGCCCCAGCATTTT. This chain joins TRBV12-3 or TRBV12-4 and TRBJ1-5; possibly TRBD1 for D (5 bases). This CDR3 is built from 15 residues. The ends were cut back, 4 bases at V and 0 bases at J, with 10 bases in the middle.

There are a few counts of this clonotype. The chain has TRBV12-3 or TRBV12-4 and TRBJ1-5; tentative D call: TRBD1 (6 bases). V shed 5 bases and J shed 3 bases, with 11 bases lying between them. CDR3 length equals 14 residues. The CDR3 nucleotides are TGTGCCAGCAGTCCGACAGGTCCCAATCAGCCCCAGCATTTT. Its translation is CASSPTGPNQPQHF.

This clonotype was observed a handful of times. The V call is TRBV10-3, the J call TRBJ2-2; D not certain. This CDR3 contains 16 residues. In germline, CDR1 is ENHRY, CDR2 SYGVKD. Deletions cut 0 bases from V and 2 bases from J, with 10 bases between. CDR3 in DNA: TGTGCCATCAGTGAGTCAGGGCTACTTAACACCGGGGAGCTGTTTTTT. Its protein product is CAISESGLLNTGELFF.

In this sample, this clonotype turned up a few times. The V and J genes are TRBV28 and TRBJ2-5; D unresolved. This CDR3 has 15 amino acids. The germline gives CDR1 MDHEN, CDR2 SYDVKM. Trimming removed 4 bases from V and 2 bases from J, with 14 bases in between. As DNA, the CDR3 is TGTGCCAGCAGTTCCGCCAGAGTAAGACAAGAGACCCAGTACTTC. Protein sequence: CASSSARVRQETQYF.

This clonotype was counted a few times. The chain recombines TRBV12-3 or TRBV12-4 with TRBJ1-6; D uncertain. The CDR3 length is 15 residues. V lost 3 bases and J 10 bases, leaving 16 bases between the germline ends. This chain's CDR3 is CASSLGRKRGSPLHF. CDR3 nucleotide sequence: TGTGCCAGCAGTTTGGGCAGGAAGAGAGGATCACCCCTCCACTTT.

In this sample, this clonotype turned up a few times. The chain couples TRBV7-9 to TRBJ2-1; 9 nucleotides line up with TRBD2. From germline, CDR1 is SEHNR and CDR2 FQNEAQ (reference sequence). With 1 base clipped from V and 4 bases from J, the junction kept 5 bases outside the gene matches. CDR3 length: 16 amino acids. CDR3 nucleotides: TGTGCCAGCAGCTTAGATTACCTAGCGGGATACAATGAGCAGTTCTTC. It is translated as CASSLDYLAGYNEQFF. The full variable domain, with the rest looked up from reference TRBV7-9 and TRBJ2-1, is DTGVSQNPRHKITKRGQNVTFRCDPISEHNRLYWYRQTLGQGPEFLTYFQNEAQLEKSRLLSDRFSAERPKGSFSTLEIQRTEQGDSAMYLCASSLDYLAGYNEQFFGPGTRLTVL.

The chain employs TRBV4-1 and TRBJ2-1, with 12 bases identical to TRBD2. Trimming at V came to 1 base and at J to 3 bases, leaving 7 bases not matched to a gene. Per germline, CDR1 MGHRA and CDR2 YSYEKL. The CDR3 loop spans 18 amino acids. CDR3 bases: TGCGCCAGCAGCCAAGGATATAGGACTAGCGGGAACTACAATGAGCAGTTCTTC. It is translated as CASSQGYRTSGNYNEQFF.